This T cell receptor beta chain was sequenced in a study of graft-versus-host responses after intestinal transplantation. Turning to the study itself: Multivisceral, liver-intestinal, or isolated intestinal transplants were received by the recipients. For 3 to 4 years after anti-thymocyte globulin induction, all recipients took tacrolimus and steroids.

Assay: immunoSEQ multiplex PCR; the TCRdb copy retains only in-frame clones and omits some. Of 24,000 or so clones in the sample, over 65% were seen once. V lost 3 bases and J 0 bases, leaving 12 bases between the germline ends. Germline CDR1 SQVTM, CDR2 ANQGSEA. There are 15 residues in the CDR3. Details on this clone: Its target is unknown.

Study conclusions and caveats: Levels of circulating GvH clones at their peak were associated with early post-transplant HvG declines.

This specimen consisted of PBMCs, obtained 27 to 29 days after intestinal transplant. The rearrangement uses TRBV29-1 and TRBJ1-3; D might be TRBD1 (6 bases). The receptor's source is a human patient who received an intestinal transplant, so some T cells may come from the graft donor. CDR3 in DNA: TGCAGCGTTGAGTACGCAGGGGTCTCTGGAAACACCATATATTTT. Translation gives CSVEYAGVSGNTIYF.